This T cell receptor beta chain was obtained from a study of identical twins. This clonotype was seen more than once but under ten times. Each CDR3 protein is one row after TCRdb ran MiXCR on the 5' RACE reads. Of hundreds of thousands of distinct CDR3 sequences in the sample, approximately 13% were seen once. The CDR3 has 15 amino acids. V gave up 6 bases and J gave up 0 bases, with 15 bases separating them. The germline CDR1 and CDR2 sequences are DFQATT and SNEGSKA (reference sequence). These data are also associated with another study on yellow fever vaccine responses in identical twins.

The receptor was derived from a woman aged 18-29 years in good health. Material: CD8+ T cells sorted from blood. The gene calls are TRBV20-1 and TRBJ1-5; D not resolved. The CDR3 sequence is CSASPLDYSNQPQHF. CDR3 nucleotides: TGCAGTGCGAGTCCGTTGGATTATAGCAATCAGCCCCAGCATTTT.